This is a list of T cell receptor beta chains from one sample in a study of T cells in Graves' hyperthyroidism and ophthalmopathy. TCRdb recomputed calls from the multiplex PCR reads with MiXCR, one row per CDR3 protein. The sample contains under 250,000 distinct CDR3 sequences, roughly 17% of which appear only once. The material sequenced was blood. The receptors shown here come from a man aged 50-60 years with Graves' hyperthyroidism. CDR3s include the opening cysteine and the closing phenylalanine or tryptophan. The order of the fields is CDR3 DNA, CDR3 protein, clone size, J gene, V gene, D gene. D genes are given only for firm matches. Clone size, where shown, is once, few, many, or a class for clones that have expanded.

DNA: TGCGCCAGCAGCCCAGGTTTGGACACCGGGGAGCTGTTTTTT; CDR3: CASSPGLDTGELFF; size: NA; J: TRBJ2-2; V: TRBV5-1; D: NA
DNA: TGTGCCAGCACCTCGGTGGGGGAGACCCAGTACTTC; CDR3: CASTSVGETQYF; size: NA; J: TRBJ2-5; V: TRBV7-2; D: NA
DNA: TGCGCCAGCAGCTTATTGGGGCTAAATGGCTACACCTTC; CDR3: CASSLLGLNGYTF; size: NA; J: TRBJ1-2; V: TRBV5-1; D: NA
DNA: TGTGCCAGCAGCTTGCAAGGACCCATGAACACTGAAGCTTTCTTT; CDR3: CASSLQGPMNTEAFF; size: many; J: TRBJ1-1; V: TRBV7-3; D: NA
DNA: TGCGCCAGCAGTACATCGGGACGGGCGAACACTGAAGCTTTCTTT; CDR3: CASSTSGRANTEAFF; size: few; J: TRBJ1-1; V: TRBV5-1; D: NA
DNA: TGTGCCTGGACAGGCGGCTATGGCTACACCTTC; CDR3: CAWTGGYGYTF; size: many; J: TRBJ1-2; V: TRBV30; D: NA
DNA: TGTGCCAGCAGCCAAGAGGGACTCTCCTACAATGAGCAGTTCTTC; CDR3: CASSQEGLSYNEQFF; size: NA; J: TRBJ2-1; V: TRBV14; D: NA
DNA: TGTGCCAGCAGAAGGACTAGCGACCGCTACGAGCAGTACTTC; CDR3: CASRRTSDRYEQYF; size: many; J: TRBJ2-7; V: TRBV11-3; D: TRBD2
DNA: TGTGCCAGTAGGGACCGGGACAGTAGGACTGAAGCTTTCTTT; CDR3: CASRDRDSRTEAFF; size: NA; J: TRBJ1-1; V: TRBV19; D: TRBD1
DNA: TGCGCCAGCGGGGACAGCTTTTACGAGCAGTACTTC; CDR3: CASGDSFYEQYF; size: NA; J: TRBJ2-7; V: TRBV10-1; D: TRBD1
DNA: TGTGCCAGCACCCCCCCGGGGACAGATACGCAGTATTTT; CDR3: CASTPPGTDTQYF; size: many; J: TRBJ2-3; V: TRBV6-1; D: NA
DNA: TGTGCCAGCAGCTCCGGACTAGCGGGGTACAATGAGCAGTTCTTC; CDR3: CASSSGLAGYNEQFF; size: few; J: TRBJ2-1; V: TRBV7-9; D: TRBD2
DNA: TGTGCCAGCAGCGCCACACAGGCTGGGGCCAACGTCCTGACTTTC; CDR3: CASSATQAGANVLTF; size: NA; J: TRBJ2-6; V: TRBV5-5; D: NA
DNA: TGTGCCAGCAGCCACGGGACAGATGAAAAACTGTTTTTT; CDR3: CASSHGTDEKLFF; size: NA; J: TRBJ1-4; V: TRBV5-4; D: TRBD1
DNA: TGTGCCAGCAGGTTGGACCGGGAGGGCCACGAGCAGTACTTC; CDR3: CASRLDREGHEQYF; size: many; J: TRBJ2-7; V: TRBV28; D: TRBD2
DNA: TGTGCCAGCAGTGAAGAGAAGCGGGAGTACGAGCAGTACTTC; CDR3: CASSEEKREYEQYF; size: many; J: TRBJ2-7; V: TRBV25-1; D: TRBD2
DNA: TGTGCCAGCGTGGCCGGGGGAATAGATACGCAGTATTTT; CDR3: CASVAGGIDTQYF; size: few; J: TRBJ2-3; V: TRBV6-1; D: NA
DNA: TGTGCCAGCAGCCAAGTCGGAGGGACCCAGTACTTC; CDR3: CASSQVGGTQYF; size: many; J: TRBJ2-5; V: TRBV14; D: NA
DNA: TGTGCCAGCAGCTTAAGGACAGGGCAAGGGTATGGCTACACCTTC; CDR3: CASSLRTGQGYGYTF; size: few; J: TRBJ1-2; V: TRBV7-2; D: TRBD1
DNA: TGTGCCAGCAGCCCCGACTACACCGGGGAGCTGTTTTTT; CDR3: CASSPDYTGELFF; size: many; J: TRBJ2-2; V: TRBV13; D: NA
DNA: TGTGCCAGCAGTTTAAGGGCCAGGTACACTACTTGGGAGACCCAGTACTTC; CDR3: CASSLRARYTTWETQYF; size: many; J: TRBJ2-5; V: TRBV12-3/TRBV12-4; D: NA
DNA: TGTGCCAGCAGTTTAAGGAGACTAGGCGGGGTCAAAAACATTCAGTACTTC; CDR3: CASSLRRLGGVKNIQYF; size: NA; J: TRBJ2-4; V: TRBV27; D: NA
DNA: TGTGCCAGCAGTTCCGGAGGACTAGCGGGAAGGGAGCAGTACTTC; CDR3: CASSSGGLAGREQYF; size: many; J: TRBJ2-7; V: TRBV12-3/TRBV12-4; D: TRBD2
DNA: TGTGCCAGCAGCCGACGGACAGGGAGCGACTATGGCTACACCTTC; CDR3: CASSRRTGSDYGYTF; size: few; J: TRBJ1-2; V: TRBV7-2; D: TRBD1
DNA: TGTGCCAGCAGCCCTTCGGAGCTCGGGGAGCTGTTTTTT; CDR3: CASSPSELGELFF; size: few; J: TRBJ2-2; V: TRBV6-2/TRBV6-3; D: NA
DNA: TGTGCCAGCCCACCGCTGCGCCGGGACAAAGATAACTATGGCTACACCTTC; CDR3: CASPPLRRDKDNYGYTF; size: NA; J: TRBJ1-2; V: TRBV18; D: NA
DNA: TGTGCCAGCAGTTACTCCCTTGGCTCCTCCTCCTACAATGAGCAGTTCTTC; CDR3: CASSYSLGSSSYNEQFF; size: many; J: TRBJ2-1; V: TRBV6-2/TRBV6-3; D: NA
DNA: TGTGCCAGCAGCCAAGATTGGGGGCGGGTTGGCTACACCTTC; CDR3: CASSQDWGRVGYTF; size: few; J: TRBJ1-2; V: TRBV3-1; D: NA
DNA: TGCGCCAGCAGCTTGGATCCCCCGGATACGCAGTATTTT; CDR3: CASSLDPPDTQYF; size: many; J: TRBJ2-3; V: TRBV5-1; D: NA
DNA: TGTGCCAGCAGTCCCCCCCCGACAGGGGGGTACGAGCAGTACTTC; CDR3: CASSPPPTGGYEQYF; size: many; J: TRBJ2-7; V: TRBV28; D: TRBD1
DNA: TGCAGTGCTTATGACAGGATTAACACAGATACGCAGTATTTT; CDR3: CSAYDRINTDTQYF; size: many; J: TRBJ2-3; V: TRBV20-1; D: NA
DNA: TGCAGTGCTAGTCGGGGGGCGGCTGGGGCCAACGTCCTGACTTTC; CDR3: CSASRGAAGANVLTF; size: few; J: TRBJ2-6; V: TRBV20-1; D: NA
DNA: TGTGCCAGCAGTTTAGCCCAAACAGGGGATCTAGCTTTCTTT; CDR3: CASSLAQTGDLAFF; size: many; J: TRBJ1-1; V: TRBV12-3/TRBV12-4; D: TRBD1
DNA: TGTGCCAGCAGAGGGACTAGTGGCAATGAGCAGTTCTTC; CDR3: CASRGTSGNEQFF; size: many; J: TRBJ2-1; V: TRBV12-3/TRBV12-4; D: TRBD2
DNA: TGTGCCAGCAGCGTCCCGGGACAGGGGATCATGGACACTGAAGCTTTCTTT; CDR3: CASSVPGQGIMDTEAFF; size: many; J: TRBJ1-1; V: TRBV6-2/TRBV6-3; D: TRBD1
DNA: TGCAGTGCTCCGGGTCTTTGGCAAGAGACCCAGTACTTC; CDR3: CSAPGLWQETQYF; size: NA; J: TRBJ2-5; V: TRBV20-1; D: NA
DNA: TGTGCCAGCAGCTTAGCGAGGGGGGACTATGGCTACACCTTC; CDR3: CASSLARGDYGYTF; size: many; J: TRBJ1-2; V: TRBV7-2; D: NA
DNA: TGTGCCAGTAGTATAGAGGGAATTAGTGAGCAGTTCTTC; CDR3: CASSIEGISEQFF; size: many; J: TRBJ2-1; V: TRBV19; D: NA
DNA: TGTGCCAGCAGTCCCCACCCAAGGGATGGAACTGAAGCTTTCTTT; CDR3: CASSPHPRDGTEAFF; size: many; J: TRBJ1-1; V: TRBV7-2; D: NA
DNA: TGTGCCAGCAGCAAAAACTATGGCTACACCTTC; CDR3: CASSKNYGYTF; size: few; J: TRBJ1-2; V: TRBV7-2; D: NA
DNA: TGTGCCAGCAGACTCGGGGACGAAAGCTACGAGCAGTACTTC; CDR3: CASRLGDESYEQYF; size: many; J: TRBJ2-7; V: TRBV28; D: NA
DNA: TGTGCCAGCAGTGCCCCGGGCAAGTCGCTCTCCTACGAGCAGTACTTC; CDR3: CASSAPGKSLSYEQYF; size: many; J: TRBJ2-7; V: TRBV28; D: NA
DNA: TGTGCCAGCAGTTACCGTGCAGGGGACTATGGCTACACCTTC; CDR3: CASSYRAGDYGYTF; size: few; J: TRBJ1-2; V: TRBV6-5; D: NA
DNA: TGTGCCACCAAACGGACAGGGGTCGGCACAGATACGCAGTATTTT; CDR3: CATKRTGVGTDTQYF; size: NA; J: TRBJ2-3; V: TRBV6-1; D: TRBD1
DNA: TGTGCCACCAGTGAGGGGGACAGGGTGGGTGAGCAGTTCTTC; CDR3: CATSEGDRVGEQFF; size: NA; J: TRBJ2-1; V: TRBV24-1; D: TRBD1
DNA: TGTGCCAGTAGATACGGACAGGCTAGCTCCTACAATGAGCAGTTCTTC; CDR3: CASRYGQASSYNEQFF; size: NA; J: TRBJ2-1; V: TRBV19; D: TRBD1
DNA: TGTGCCAGCAGCTTTGGACAGGGAAGTTACAATGAGCAGTTCTTC; CDR3: CASSFGQGSYNEQFF; size: many; J: TRBJ2-1; V: TRBV7-9; D: TRBD1
DNA: TGTGCCAGCTCACGAGGACAGGGGGTCTTCGGAGACAATGAGCAGTTCTTC; CDR3: CASSRGQGVFGDNEQFF; size: few; J: TRBJ2-1; V: TRBV18; D: TRBD1
DNA: TGTGCCAGCAGCGAACATGATGAGCAGTTCTTC; CDR3: CASSEHDEQFF; size: NA; J: TRBJ2-1; V: TRBV11-2; D: NA
DNA: TGCAGCGTTGATCGGGTTCAGAGAAGGTCGCAAGAGACCCAGTACTTC; CDR3: CSVDRVQRRSQETQYF; size: NA; J: TRBJ2-5; V: TRBV29-1; D: NA
DNA: TGTGCCAGCAGCTTGGGGGGGACAAGGCAGTTCTTC; CDR3: CASSLGGTRQFF; size: NA; J: TRBJ2-1; V: TRBV5-6; D: NA
DNA: TGTGCCAGCAGCTACTCGCCCCCGTCCCTCAGCACGGCAGGGGGTGAGACCCAGTACTTC; CDR3: CASSYSPPSLSTAGGETQYF; size: many; J: TRBJ2-5; V: TRBV6-5; D: TRBD1
DNA: TGTGCCAGCAGTCCACATCGAGGAGGGGGATATGAGCAGTACTTC; CDR3: CASSPHRGGGYEQYF; size: many; J: TRBJ2-7; V: TRBV27; D: NA
DNA: TGTGCCAGCAGTCGGCCCTCTAGTTATGGCGGGGAGCTGTTTTTT; CDR3: CASSRPSSYGGELFF; size: few; J: TRBJ2-2; V: TRBV6-2/TRBV6-3; D: NA
DNA: TGTGCCAGCAGGTCCGGGACAGGGCCCTACAATGAGCAGTTCTTC; CDR3: CASRSGTGPYNEQFF; size: many; J: TRBJ2-1; V: TRBV2; D: TRBD1
DNA: TGTGCCAGCAGCTTAGCGTCGGCTAGCGGGTACAATGAGCAGTTCTTC; CDR3: CASSLASASGYNEQFF; size: many; J: TRBJ2-1; V: TRBV7-2; D: TRBD2
DNA: TGTGCCAGCAGCCCCTCTGGGGACTTCTACTCCTACGAGCAGTACTTC; CDR3: CASSPSGDFYSYEQYF; size: few; J: TRBJ2-7; V: TRBV9; D: NA
DNA: TGTGCCAGCAGTGAAGCTGGAGGGAGTCGGTACGAGCAGTACTTC; CDR3: CASSEAGGSRYEQYF; size: NA; J: TRBJ2-7; V: TRBV6-1; D: NA
DNA: TGTGCCAGCTCACTACCCGGGACTAGCGGGGCAGATACGCAGTATTTT; CDR3: CASSLPGTSGADTQYF; size: many; J: TRBJ2-3; V: TRBV18; D: TRBD2
DNA: TGCAGTGCTGTTAGGGACAGTAGCACTGAAGCTTTCTTT; CDR3: CSAVRDSSTEAFF; size: many; J: TRBJ1-1; V: TRBV20-1; D: TRBD1